Listed below are T cell receptor beta chains from one sample, sequenced in a study of shared clonotypes between healthy human individuals. Clones were read by immunoSEQ multiplex PCR, and TCRdb kept only the in-frame ones, dropping some. The profile shows a few million clones, 93% of them singletons. Sample: naive CD8+ T cells from PBMCs. The receptors originated from a man between 18 and 35 years old in good health. Some clones in this sample may be carry-over from other donors' samples. CDR3s include the opening cysteine and the closing phenylalanine or tryptophan. Each record gives: clone size, D gene, J gene, V gene, CDR3 DNA, CDR3 protein. D genes are given only for firm matches. The size of a clone is reported for some rows only, either as once, few or many, or as a class for expanded clones.

clone_size: few; d_call: .; j_call: TRBJ1-5; v_call: TRBV21-1; cdr3_nt: TGTGCCAGCAGCAGAGGACAGGGGGCAATTCAGCCCCAGCATTTT; cdr3_aa: CASSRGQGAIQPQHF
clone_size: .; d_call: TRBD2; j_call: TRBJ2-1; v_call: TRBV5-1; cdr3_nt: TGCGCCAGCAGCTCCCTGGGGCTAGCGGGAGGGAATGAGCAGTTCTTC; cdr3_aa: CASSSLGLAGGNEQFF
clone_size: .; d_call: TRBD1; j_call: TRBJ2-3; v_call: TRBV13; cdr3_nt: TGTGCCAGCAGCTCACCGACAGGGGACACAGATACGCAGTATTTT; cdr3_aa: CASSSPTGDTDTQYF
clone_size: .; d_call: .; j_call: TRBJ2-7; v_call: TRBV15; cdr3_nt: TGTGCCACCAGCAGCGGGTTATCAGTGGGGGTCCCCGAGCAGTACTTC; cdr3_aa: CATSSGLSVGVPEQYF
clone_size: .; d_call: TRBD2; j_call: TRBJ2-7; v_call: TRBV4-2; cdr3_nt: TGTGCCAGCAGACCTAGCGGTAAAAGCTCCTACGAGCAGTACTTC; cdr3_aa: CASRPSGKSSYEQYF
clone_size: .; d_call: .; j_call: TRBJ2-7; v_call: TRBV29-1; cdr3_nt: TGCAGCGCCAAAGGACAGAAATCCTACGAGCAGTACTTC; cdr3_aa: CSAKGQKSYEQYF
clone_size: .; d_call: .; j_call: TRBJ2-1; v_call: TRBV6-1; cdr3_nt: TGTGCCAGCCACCTTTCTGGGTCCAATGAGCAGTTCTTC; cdr3_aa: CASHLSGSNEQFF
clone_size: once; d_call: .; j_call: TRBJ2-4; v_call: TRBV4-1; cdr3_nt: TGCGCCAGCAGCCAATTTAAAAACATTCAGTACTTC; cdr3_aa: CASSQFKNIQYF
clone_size: .; d_call: TRBD2; j_call: TRBJ2-7; v_call: TRBV5-4; cdr3_nt: TGTGCCAGCAGCTGGGGGGGGAGGACTAGCTTGACCTACGAGCAGTACTTC; cdr3_aa: CASSWGGRTSLTYEQYF
clone_size: .; d_call: .; j_call: TRBJ2-7; v_call: TRBV19; cdr3_nt: TGTGCCAGTAGTACCAGCGCGCTCTACGAGCAGTACTTC; cdr3_aa: CASSTSALYEQYF
clone_size: .; d_call: .; j_call: TRBJ2-1; v_call: TRBV27; cdr3_nt: TGTGCCAGCAGTGCGATAATTACGGCTGAGCAGTTCTTC; cdr3_aa: CASSAIITAEQFF
clone_size: .; d_call: .; j_call: TRBJ2-1; v_call: TRBV28; cdr3_nt: TGTGCCAGCAGTCCCCCGGCTCCCCCTGGCTACAATGAGCAGTTCTTC; cdr3_aa: CASSPPAPPGYNEQFF
clone_size: .; d_call: .; j_call: TRBJ2-7; v_call: TRBV5-6; cdr3_nt: TGTGCCAGCAGCATCCTAACGGGGGAGCAGTACTTC; cdr3_aa: CASSILTGEQYF
clone_size: .; d_call: .; j_call: TRBJ2-5; v_call: TRBV13; cdr3_nt: TGTGCCAGCAGCCCTCGGGTAGGCAGGCAAGAGACCCAGTACTTC; cdr3_aa: CASSPRVGRQETQYF
clone_size: .; d_call: .; j_call: TRBJ1-1; v_call: TRBV11-2; cdr3_nt: TGTGCCAGCAGCAGCTCCGGGGGGGACACTGAAGCTTTCTTT; cdr3_aa: CASSSSGGDTEAFF
clone_size: .; d_call: .; j_call: TRBJ2-1; v_call: TRBV29-1; cdr3_nt: TGCAGCGTTTACGGGACGGAAGCCTACAATGAGCAGTTCTTC; cdr3_aa: CSVYGTEAYNEQFF
clone_size: .; d_call: TRBD1; j_call: TRBJ1-5; v_call: TRBV6-5; cdr3_nt: TGTGCCAGCAGTTCCGGACAGGGTTCATTTCAGCCCCAGCATTTT; cdr3_aa: CASSSGQGSFQPQHF
clone_size: .; d_call: .; j_call: TRBJ1-5; v_call: TRBV27; cdr3_nt: TGTGCCAGCAGTTTATGGGTTGGGAGCAATCAGCCCCAGCATTTT; cdr3_aa: CASSLWVGSNQPQHF
clone_size: .; d_call: .; j_call: TRBJ1-2; v_call: TRBV29-1; cdr3_nt: TGCAGCGCCCCAACTTTGGGACGGACCTATGGCTACACCTTC; cdr3_aa: CSAPTLGRTYGYTF
clone_size: .; d_call: .; j_call: TRBJ1-1; v_call: TRBV10-3; cdr3_nt: TGTGCCACAGAGGCGGTGTTGAACACTGAAGCTTTCTTT; cdr3_aa: CATEAVLNTEAFF
clone_size: .; d_call: .; j_call: TRBJ2-1; v_call: TRBV30; cdr3_nt: TGTGCCTGGAGTGTACCAATTCGCAACAATGAGCAGTTCTTC; cdr3_aa: CAWSVPIRNNEQFF
clone_size: .; d_call: .; j_call: TRBJ2-7; v_call: TRBV29-1; cdr3_nt: TGCAGCGTTGGAGGCACCGGCGCCCCTTACGAGCAGTACTTC; cdr3_aa: CSVGGTGAPYEQYF
clone_size: .; d_call: .; j_call: TRBJ2-3; v_call: TRBV27; cdr3_nt: TGTGCCAGCAGTTTCGTCGGAAGCACAGATACGCAGTATTTT; cdr3_aa: CASSFVGSTDTQYF
clone_size: once; d_call: TRBD1; j_call: TRBJ2-7; v_call: TRBV5-1; cdr3_nt: TGCGCCAGCAGCCCCGGGACAGGGATACACGAGCAGTACTTC; cdr3_aa: CASSPGTGIHEQYF
clone_size: .; d_call: .; j_call: TRBJ2-4; v_call: TRBV5-4; cdr3_nt: TGTGCCAGCAGCTCCTGGGAGTATGACATTCAGTACTTC; cdr3_aa: CASSSWEYDIQYF
clone_size: .; d_call: .; j_call: TRBJ1-2; v_call: TRBV5-5; cdr3_nt: TGTGCCAGCAGCTTGGGGTTAGAGGGGTTTGTCTATGGCTACACCTTC; cdr3_aa: CASSLGLEGFVYGYTF
clone_size: .; d_call: TRBD1; j_call: TRBJ2-2; v_call: TRBV5-6; cdr3_nt: TGTGCCAGCAGCTTGGGGACAGGGTACGGCGGGGAGCTGTTTTTT; cdr3_aa: CASSLGTGYGGELFF
clone_size: .; d_call: .; j_call: TRBJ2-3; v_call: TRBV29-1; cdr3_nt: TGCAGCGTTGAAGTTTACAGGGCATCTACAGATACGCAGTATTTT; cdr3_aa: CSVEVYRASTDTQYF
clone_size: .; d_call: .; j_call: TRBJ2-5; v_call: TRBV13; cdr3_nt: TGTGCCAGCAGCCTCGGGGGCCGGGGGGAGACCCAGTACTTC; cdr3_aa: CASSLGGRGETQYF
clone_size: .; d_call: .; j_call: TRBJ1-5; v_call: TRBV28; cdr3_nt: TGTGCCAGCAGTTTGGATCAGGGCAATCAGCCCCAGCATTTT; cdr3_aa: CASSLDQGNQPQHF
clone_size: .; d_call: TRBD2; j_call: TRBJ2-1; v_call: TRBV6-6; cdr3_nt: TGTGCCAGCAGGGAACTAGCGGGGGGATTTTACAATGAGCAGTTCTTC; cdr3_aa: CASRELAGGFYNEQFF
clone_size: .; d_call: .; j_call: TRBJ2-2; v_call: TRBV12-5; cdr3_nt: TGTGCTAGTGGTTTGGACCCCAGGGTGACGGCCGGGGAGCTGTTTTTT; cdr3_aa: CASGLDPRVTAGELFF
clone_size: once; d_call: .; j_call: TRBJ1-5; v_call: TRBV28; cdr3_nt: TGTGCCAGCCACGAGATCGGAAATCAGCCCCAGCATTTT; cdr3_aa: CASHEIGNQPQHF
clone_size: .; d_call: .; j_call: TRBJ2-7; v_call: TRBV11-2; cdr3_nt: TGTGCCAGCAGCTTAGTTTTATCAGGGCCGTACGAGCAGTACTTC; cdr3_aa: CASSLVLSGPYEQYF
clone_size: .; d_call: TRBD2; j_call: TRBJ2-1; v_call: TRBV7-9; cdr3_nt: TGTGCCAGCAGCCCAACTCCTAGCGGGAGAGTCTACAATGAGCAGTTCTTC; cdr3_aa: CASSPTPSGRVYNEQFF
clone_size: .; d_call: .; j_call: TRBJ1-2; v_call: TRBV12-5; cdr3_nt: TGTGCTAGTGGCAGCTCGGAAGAGCCCAACTATGGCTACACCTTC; cdr3_aa: CASGSSEEPNYGYTF
clone_size: .; d_call: .; j_call: TRBJ1-3; v_call: TRBV11-2; cdr3_nt: TGTGCCAGCAGCTCCCGGATTACTGGAAACACCATATATTTT; cdr3_aa: CASSSRITGNTIYF
clone_size: .; d_call: .; j_call: TRBJ2-1; v_call: TRBV19; cdr3_nt: TGTGCCAGTAAGGCGGGCTTTTCCTACAATGAGCAGTTCTTC; cdr3_aa: CASKAGFSYNEQFF
clone_size: .; d_call: .; j_call: TRBJ1-5; v_call: TRBV11-2; cdr3_nt: TGTGCCAGCAGCTTAGAAGGAGATAAGGATCAGCCCCAGCATTTT; cdr3_aa: CASSLEGDKDQPQHF
clone_size: .; d_call: .; j_call: TRBJ1-5; v_call: TRBV7-6; cdr3_nt: TGTGCCAGCAGCTTAGGCCGGAAGGGTAGCAATCAGCCCCAGCATTTT; cdr3_aa: CASSLGRKGSNQPQHF
clone_size: .; d_call: .; j_call: TRBJ2-1; v_call: TRBV25-1; cdr3_nt: TGTGCCAGCAGTGAATATACGGATGAGCAGTTCTTC; cdr3_aa: CASSEYTDEQFF
clone_size: once; d_call: TRBD1; j_call: TRBJ1-4; v_call: TRBV19; cdr3_nt: TGTGCCAGTAGGACAGGGCAAATTGAAAAACTGTTTTTT; cdr3_aa: CASRTGQIEKLFF
clone_size: .; d_call: TRBD2; j_call: TRBJ2-3; v_call: TRBV27; cdr3_nt: TGTGCCAGCAGTTTGGTACTAGCGGGAGGGCCCCGAACAGATACGCAGTATTTT; cdr3_aa: CASSLVLAGGPRTDTQYF
clone_size: .; d_call: TRBD1; j_call: TRBJ2-1; v_call: TRBV27; cdr3_nt: TGTGCCAGCAGTTTCCCCGGGACAGCAAATGAGCAGTTCTTC; cdr3_aa: CASSFPGTANEQFF
clone_size: .; d_call: .; j_call: TRBJ2-7; v_call: TRBV28; cdr3_nt: TGTGCCAGCAGTCCTACTAGATGGGGGTACGAGCAGTACTTC; cdr3_aa: CASSPTRWGYEQYF
clone_size: .; d_call: .; j_call: TRBJ1-2; v_call: TRBV5-1; cdr3_nt: TGCGCCAGCAGCTTGGGACAGGTCAGTGGGAAGGATGGCTACACCTTC; cdr3_aa: CASSLGQVSGKDGYTF
clone_size: .; d_call: .; j_call: TRBJ1-1; v_call: TRBV27; cdr3_nt: TGTGCCAGCAGCTACGGGACACCCAACACTGAAGCTTTCTTT; cdr3_aa: CASSYGTPNTEAFF
clone_size: .; d_call: .; j_call: TRBJ2-1; v_call: TRBV28; cdr3_nt: TGTGCCAGCAGTCCTCGGACCGCATACAATGAGCAGTTCTTC; cdr3_aa: CASSPRTAYNEQFF
clone_size: .; d_call: .; j_call: TRBJ2-1; v_call: TRBV6-5; cdr3_nt: TGTGCCAGCAGTACCCCAGAGGGGGTGGGCAATGAGCAGTTCTTC; cdr3_aa: CASSTPEGVGNEQFF
clone_size: few; d_call: .; j_call: TRBJ1-5; v_call: TRBV9; cdr3_nt: TGTGCCAGCAGCCGTGACGGAGAGTCCAATCAGCCCCAGCATTTT; cdr3_aa: CASSRDGESNQPQHF
clone_size: .; d_call: TRBD2; j_call: TRBJ2-7; v_call: TRBV4-2; cdr3_nt: TGTGCCAGCAGCCAAGACCTTACCACCTATAGCGGGAGGGAACTCTACGAGCAGTACTTC; cdr3_aa: CASSQDLTTYSGRELYEQYF
clone_size: .; d_call: .; j_call: TRBJ2-3; v_call: TRBV9; cdr3_nt: TGTGCCAGCAGCCCACTGGTCCGGAGTACAGATACGCAGTATTTT; cdr3_aa: CASSPLVRSTDTQYF
clone_size: .; d_call: .; j_call: TRBJ2-2; v_call: TRBV11-2; cdr3_nt: TGTGCCAGCAGCTTAGTTGTTTGGCAGGGGAGTGGGACCGGGGAGCTGTTTTTT; cdr3_aa: CASSLVVWQGSGTGELFF
clone_size: .; d_call: TRBD1; j_call: TRBJ1-2; v_call: TRBV29-1; cdr3_nt: TGCAGCGTAACAGGGGACAATCTCCGTTATGGCTACACCTTC; cdr3_aa: CSVTGDNLRYGYTF
clone_size: .; d_call: .; j_call: TRBJ2-1; v_call: TRBV5-1; cdr3_nt: TGCGCCAGCAGCTTGGGGGGACCCTACAATGAGCAGTTCTTC; cdr3_aa: CASSLGGPYNEQFF
clone_size: .; d_call: .; j_call: TRBJ2-1; v_call: TRBV13; cdr3_nt: TGTGCCAGCAGCTTAGAACAGAGCTCCTACAATGAGCAGTTCTTC; cdr3_aa: CASSLEQSSYNEQFF
clone_size: .; d_call: TRBD2; j_call: TRBJ2-2; v_call: TRBV28; cdr3_nt: TGTGCCAGTCGGGGGGACGTTTGGGACGAGCCGAACACCGGGGAGCTGTTTTTT; cdr3_aa: CASRGDVWDEPNTGELFF
clone_size: .; d_call: .; j_call: TRBJ2-6; v_call: TRBV27; cdr3_nt: TGTGCCAGCAGCCGAACAGGGACTGGGGCCAACGTCCTGACTTTC; cdr3_aa: CASSRTGTGANVLTF
clone_size: .; d_call: .; j_call: TRBJ2-7; v_call: TRBV7-8; cdr3_nt: TGTGCCAGCAGCTTAGTGCCAGGGGATCTCGACGAGCAGTACTTC; cdr3_aa: CASSLVPGDLDEQYF
clone_size: .; d_call: .; j_call: TRBJ1-1; v_call: TRBV5-4; cdr3_nt: TGTGCCAGCAGCCCAGGGACGGGGGCTGAAGCTTTCTTT; cdr3_aa: CASSPGTGAEAFF